The TCR beta chain under discussion was sequenced for a study of blood T cell repertoires in COVID-19. The study drew participants aged about 18 to 89 years from roughly 25 US areas. Donors were grouped by their self-reported clinical history. Donors of Cohort 3 who recovered were those that had two negative PCRs, clearance, or symptom resolution. Some clones are missing from TCRdb's copy, which holds only in-frame ones; the method was immunoSEQ multiplex PCR. The data hold roughly 400,000 clones, with 90% observed a single time. Sample: PBMCs or T cells enriched from blood (not recorded which). This clonotype was sampled from a man younger than 35 who had recovered from COVID-19.

CDR3 DNA sequence: TGTGCCAGCACCCCGGGACAGGTCTTCCAAGAGACCCAGTACTTC. Translation: CASTPGQVFQETQYF. J is TRBJ2-5 and V is TRBV2; 8 nucleotides agree with TRBD1. The junction had 8 bases not matched to a gene; V was cut back by 7 bases and J by 1 base. This CDR3 comprises 15 residues. Germline CDR1 is SNHLY and CDR2 is FYNNEI.